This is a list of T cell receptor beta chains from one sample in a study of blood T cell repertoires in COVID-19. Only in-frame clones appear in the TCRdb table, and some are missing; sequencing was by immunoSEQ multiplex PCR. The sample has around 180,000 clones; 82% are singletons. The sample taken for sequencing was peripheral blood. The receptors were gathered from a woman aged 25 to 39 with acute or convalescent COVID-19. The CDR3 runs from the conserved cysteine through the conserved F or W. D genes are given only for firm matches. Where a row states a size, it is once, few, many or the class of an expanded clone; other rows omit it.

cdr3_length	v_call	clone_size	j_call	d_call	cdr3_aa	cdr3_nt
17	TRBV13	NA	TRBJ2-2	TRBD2	CASSRWGLAENTGELFF	TGTGCCAGCAGCCGCTGGGGACTAGCGGAAAACACCGGGGAGCTGTTTTTT
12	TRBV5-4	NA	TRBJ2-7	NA	CASSFTGDEQYF	TGTGCCAGCAGCTTTACGGGGGACGAGCAGTACTTC
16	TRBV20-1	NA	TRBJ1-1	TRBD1	CSASGQGAFVNTEAFF	TGCAGTGCTAGTGGGCAGGGGGCGTTTGTGAACACTGAAGCTTTCTTT
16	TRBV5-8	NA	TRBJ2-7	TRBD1	CASSLASRDRPYEQYF	TGTGCCAGCAGCTTGGCCTCTAGGGACAGGCCATACGAGCAGTACTTC
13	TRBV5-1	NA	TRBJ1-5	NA	CASSFVSGQPQHF	TGCGCCAGCAGCTTCGTCTCCGGGCAGCCCCAGCATTTT
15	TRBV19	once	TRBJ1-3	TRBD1	CASRRDSNSGNTIYF	TGTGCCAGTAGACGGGACAGCAACTCTGGAAACACCATATATTTT
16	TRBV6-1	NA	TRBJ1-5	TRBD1	CASSGKTGGSNQPQHF	TGTGCCAGCAGTGGAAAGACAGGGGGGAGCAATCAGCCCCAGCATTTT
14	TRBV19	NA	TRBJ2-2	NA	CASSIQANTGELFF	TGTGCCAGTAGTATACAGGCAAACACCGGGGAGCTGTTTTTT
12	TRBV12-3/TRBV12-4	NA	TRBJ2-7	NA	CASSFLVYEQYF	TGTGCCAGCAGTTTCTTAGTCTACGAGCAGTACTTC
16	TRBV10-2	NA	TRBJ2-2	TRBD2	CASSESGTKNTGELFF	TGCGCCAGCAGTGAGTCGGGGACTAAGAACACCGGGGAGCTGTTTTTT
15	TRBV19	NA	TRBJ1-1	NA	CASTSVAGVNTEAFF	TGTGCCAGTACTTCAGTGGCAGGGGTGAACACTGAAGCTTTCTTT
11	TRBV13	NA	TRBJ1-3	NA	CASSRSDTIYF	TGTGCCAGCAGCCGCAGTGACACCATATATTTT
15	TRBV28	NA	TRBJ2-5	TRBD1	CASSFPRQGKISQYF	TGTGCCAGCAGTTTTCCGAGACAGGGAAAGATATCCCAGTACTTC
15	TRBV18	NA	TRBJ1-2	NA	CASSPDKRPLYGYTF	TGTGCCAGCTCACCTGACAAAAGGCCCCTTTATGGCTACACCTTC
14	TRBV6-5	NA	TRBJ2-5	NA	CASSSRGISETQYF	TGTGCCAGCAGTTCTCGTGGCATTTCTGAGACCCAGTACTTC
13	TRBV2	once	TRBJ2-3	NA	CASSRRDTASQYF	TGTGCCAGCAGCCGCCGGGACACCGCTTCCCAGTATTTT
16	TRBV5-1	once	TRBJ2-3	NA	CASSPVLGEGADTQYF	TGCGCCAGCAGTCCGGTCCTGGGAGAGGGGGCAGATACGCAGTATTTT
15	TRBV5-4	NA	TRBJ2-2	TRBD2	CASSLEGGSTGELFF	TGTGCCAGCAGCTTGGAGGGAGGGAGCACCGGGGAGCTGTTTTTT
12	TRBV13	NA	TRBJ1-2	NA	CASSLGRGGYTF	TGTGCCAGCAGCTTAGGCCGGGGTGGCTACACCTTC
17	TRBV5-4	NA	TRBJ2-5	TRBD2	CASSRGTSGRFSETQYF	TGTGCCAGCAGCCGTGGGACTAGCGGGAGATTTTCAGAGACCCAGTACTTC
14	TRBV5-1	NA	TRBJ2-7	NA	CASSLLQNSYEQYF	TGCGCCAGCAGCTTGCTCCAGAACTCCTACGAGCAGTACTTC
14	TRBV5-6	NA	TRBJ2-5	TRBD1	CASSLTGTAPSQYF	TGTGCCAGCAGCTTGACCGGGACAGCCCCGTCCCAGTACTTC
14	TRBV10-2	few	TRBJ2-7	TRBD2	CASSEGREPLEQYF	TGCGCCAGCAGTGAGGGGAGGGAACCCCTCGAGCAGTACTTC
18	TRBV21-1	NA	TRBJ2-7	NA	CASSKDRTGNLKRHEQYF	TGTGCCAGCAGCAAAGACCGGACAGGGAATCTCAAACGGCACGAGCAGTACTTC
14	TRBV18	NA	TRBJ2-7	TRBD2	CASSPRTRSYEQYF	TGTGCCAGCTCACCGAGGACTAGAAGCTACGAGCAGTACTTC
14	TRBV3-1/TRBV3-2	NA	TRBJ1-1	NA	CASSQDSVNTEAFF	TGTGCCAGCAGCCAAGATAGCGTAAACACTGAAGCTTTCTTT
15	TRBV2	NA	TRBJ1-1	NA	CASSEARQLNTEAFF	TGTGCCAGCAGTGAAGCGCGGCAGTTGAACACTGAAGCTTTCTTT
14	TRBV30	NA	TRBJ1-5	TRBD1	CAWSVGQGNQPQHF	TGTGCCTGGAGTGTTGGACAGGGGAATCAGCCCCAGCATTTT
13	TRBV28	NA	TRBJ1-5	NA	CASSFTGWQPQHF	TGTGCCAGCAGTTTTACAGGTTGGCAGCCCCAGCATTTT
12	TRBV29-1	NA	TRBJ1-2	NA	CSVLTVDNGYTF	TGCAGCGTTCTGACAGTGGATAATGGCTACACCTTC
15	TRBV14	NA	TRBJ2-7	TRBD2	CASSLSTGLVAEQYF	TGTGCCAGCAGCCTCTCCACGGGACTAGTAGCCGAGCAGTACTTC
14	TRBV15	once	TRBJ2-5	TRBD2	CATRAGGSQETQYF	TGTGCCACCCGAGCGGGAGGCTCCCAAGAGACCCAGTACTTC
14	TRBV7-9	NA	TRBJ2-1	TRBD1	CASSRTTGNNEQFF	TGTGCCAGCAGCCGGACGACAGGGAACAATGAGCAGTTCTTC
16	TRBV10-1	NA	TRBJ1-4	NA	CASSDRAGAANEKLFF	TGCGCCAGCAGTGATCGTGCAGGGGCGGCTAATGAAAAACTGTTTTTT
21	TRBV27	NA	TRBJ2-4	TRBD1	CASSLTTTGTGGARAKNIQYF	TGTGCCAGCAGTTTAACCACTACCGGGACAGGGGGCGCGAGAGCCAAAAACATTCAGTACTTC
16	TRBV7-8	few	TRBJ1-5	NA	CASSLIGDVNNQPQHF	TGTGCCAGCAGCTTAATAGGGGATGTGAACAATCAGCCCCAGCATTTT
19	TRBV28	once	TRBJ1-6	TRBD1	CASSSNAGGLISYNSPLHF	TGTGCCAGCAGTTCCAATGCAGGGGGCCTAATCTCCTATAATTCACCCCTCCACTTT
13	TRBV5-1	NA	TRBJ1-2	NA	CASSWDMSYGYTF	TGCGCCAGCAGCTGGGACATGAGCTATGGCTACACCTTC
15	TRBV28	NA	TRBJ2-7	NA	CASSSTELAHYEQYF	TGTGCCAGCAGTTCGACGGAATTAGCGCACTACGAGCAGTACTTC
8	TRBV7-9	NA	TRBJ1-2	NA	CVSGGKAF	TGTGTCTCGGGGGGAAAGGCCTTC
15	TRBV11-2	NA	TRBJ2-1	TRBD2	CASSFTSGRGNEQFF	TGTGCCAGCAGCTTCACTAGCGGGAGAGGCAATGAGCAGTTCTTC
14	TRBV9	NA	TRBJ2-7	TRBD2	CASSGGTRGYEQYF	TGTGCCAGCAGCGGCGGGACTAGAGGCTACGAGCAGTACTTC
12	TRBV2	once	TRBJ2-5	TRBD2	CASTPWGGTQYF	TGTGCCAGCACCCCTTGGGGGGGAACCCAGTACTTC
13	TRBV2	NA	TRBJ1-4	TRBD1	CASTRDRDEKLFF	TGTGCCAGCACCCGGGACAGGGATGAAAAACTGTTTTTT
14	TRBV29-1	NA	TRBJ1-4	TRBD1	CSVEPQGQGRKLFF	TGCAGCGTTGAACCCCAGGGACAGGGGAGGAAACTGTTTTTT
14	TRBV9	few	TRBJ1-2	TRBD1	CASSGRTGLNGYTF	TGTGCCAGCAGCGGACGGACAGGTTTAAATGGCTACACCTTC
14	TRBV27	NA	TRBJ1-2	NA	CASSLFGRGYGYTF	TGTGCCAGCAGTTTATTCGGGAGGGGCTATGGCTACACCTTC
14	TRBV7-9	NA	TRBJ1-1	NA	CASSVEGWNTEAFF	TGTGCCAGCAGCGTAGAGGGGTGGAACACTGAAGCTTTCTTT
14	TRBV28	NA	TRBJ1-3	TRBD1	CASNPRGLGNTIYF	TGTGCCAGCAATCCCAGGGGGCTCGGAAACACCATATATTTT
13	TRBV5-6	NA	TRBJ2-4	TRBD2	CASSLSGRHIQYF	TGTGCCAGCAGCTTGAGCGGGAGACACATTCAGTACTTC
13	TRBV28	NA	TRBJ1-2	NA	CASSLQGIYGYTF	TGTGCCAGCAGCCTACAGGGCATCTATGGCTACACCTTC
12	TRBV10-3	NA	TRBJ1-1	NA	CAISEGVVEAFF	TGTGCCATCAGTGAAGGGGTAGTTGAAGCTTTCTTT
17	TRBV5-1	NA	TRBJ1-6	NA	CASSLASGSSYNSPLHF	TGCGCCAGCAGCTTGGCCTCGGGGAGCTCCTATAATTCACCCCTCCACTTT
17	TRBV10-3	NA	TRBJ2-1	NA	CAISESRSSSGNNEQFF	TGTGCCATCAGTGAGTCTCGGAGCTCCTCGGGGAACAATGAGCAGTTCTTC